These 32 T cell receptor beta chains share one sample of origin, sequenced in a study of blood T cells in healthy people across ages. A second PCR, run for about 7 to 11 cycles, used a sample-barcoded 5' primer plus a J-beta primer mix. TCRdb processed the 5' RACE reads anew with MiXCR; each CDR3 protein has one entry. The sample lists just under 550,000 distinct CDR3 sequences; about 24% were seen once. These same data were also listed under a study on T cells of mothers and their children.

Material: blood. These receptors were obtained from a boy aged 5 to 17 in good health.

The V and J genes are TRBV28 and TRBJ1-1, with TRBD1 as a possible D gene (6 bases). The CDR3 consists of 14 residues. CDR1 MDHEN and CDR2 SYDVKM come from the germline V gene. V dropped 6 bases and J dropped 6 bases, with 17 bases sitting between them. CDR3: CASSLPQGYSEAFF. As DNA, the CDR3 is TGTGCCAGCAGCTTGCCACAGGGCTATTCTGAAGCTTTCTTT. The variable domain in full, with the rest retrieved from reference TRBV28 and TRBJ1-1, is DVKVTQSSRYLVKRTGEKVFLECVQDMDHENMFWYRQDPGLGLRLIYFSYDVKMKEKGDIPEGYSVSREKKERFSLILESASTNQTSMYLCASSLPQGYSEAFFGQGTRLTVV.

This clonotype was seen only a few times. This sequence joins TRBV9 and TRBJ1-2; 9 bases line up with TRBD1. Germline assignment: CDR1 SGDLS and CDR2 YYNGEE. The CDR3 covers 15 residues. Germline trimming cut 3 bases from V and 2 bases from J; bases unmatched to any gene: 5. The CDR3 region has the DNA TGTGCCAGCAGCGCCCCCGGGACAGGGAACTATGGCTACACCTTC. Encoded protein: CASSAPGTGNYGYTF.

Only a few counts were recorded for this clonotype. This chain joins TRBV20-1 and TRBJ2-5; 7 bases match TRBD1. The J call may be wrong; the DNA end is better matched by TRBJ2-7. The CDR3 is made up of 14 amino acids. Germline V gene lookup returns CDR1 DFQATT and CDR2 SNEGSKA (reference sequence). In nucleotides, the CDR3 is TGCAGTGCTAGACCCCGGGACAGACCCTACGAGCAGTACTTC. It specifies CSARPRDRPYEQYF.

This rearrangement joins TRBV7-9 to TRBJ2-5; the D gene could be TRBD1 or TRBD2 (5 bases each). The CDR3 has 14 residues. V was cut by 5 bases and J by 4 bases, with 14 bases left in between. Germline CDR1 SEHNR, CDR2 FQNEAQ (reference sequence). Here the CDR3 DNA reads TGTGCCAGCAGCCACACGGGGCAGGCAGAGACCCAGTACTTC. Protein sequence: CASSHTGQAETQYF.

CDR3 coding DNA: TGTGCCAGCAGCTTAACAACCAGGGGAAATCAGCCCCAGCATTTT. Translation gives CASSLTTRGNQPQHF. The chain is built from TRBV11-1 and TRBJ1-5, with D perhaps matching TRBD1 (6 bases). CDR1 is SGHAT, CDR2 FQDESV, per germline (reference sequence). CDR3 length: 15 amino acids. V was trimmed by 2 bases and J by 4 bases, leaving 12 bases between them.

This chain connects TRBV29-1 to TRBJ2-2; 7 nucleotides align to TRBD1. With V trimmed by 1 base and J by 0 bases, 5 bases remained unmatched. In germline, CDR1 is SQVTM, CDR2 ANQGSEA. The CDR3 contains 16 residues. DNA of the CDR3: TGCAGCGTTGAAGTGGGACAGTACGCGAACACCGGGGAGCTGTTTTTT. Residues: CSVEVGQYANTGELFF.

This clonotype was counted only a few times. The chain couples TRBV4-2 to TRBJ2-1, with 8 bases lining up with TRBD2. This CDR3 spans 18 amino acids. Trimming cost V 2 bases and J 1 base; bases outside gene matches: 10. CDR1 and CDR2 (germline): LGHNA, YNFKEQ. CDR3 residues: CASSQRKSGRRSYNEQFF. CDR3 DNA sequence: TGTGCCAGCAGCCAAAGGAAGAGCGGGAGAAGGTCCTACAATGAGCAGTTCTTC.

This chain joins TRBV9 and TRBJ2-4; tentative D call: TRBD2 (5 bases). The germline V gene encodes CDR1 SGDLS and CDR2 YYNGEE. CDR3 size: 15 residues. Trimming shortened V by 3 bases and J by 3 bases, and 13 bases separated the two germline ends. The CDR3 DNA reads as TGTGCCAGCAGCGCAGGTCGGGGTGGCAAAAACATTCAGTACTTC. Amino acids: CASSAGRGGKNIQYF. Full variable domain (remainder filled in from reference TRBV9 and TRBJ2-4): DSGVTQTPKHLITATGQRVTLRCSPRSGDLSVYWYQQSLDQGLQFLIQYYNGEERAKGNILERFSAQQFPDLHSELNLSSLELGDSALYFCASSAGRGGKNIQYFGAGTRLSVL.

The V and J genes are TRBV28 and TRBJ1-2, with D unclear. The V end was cut by 6 bases, the J end by 6 bases, with 17 bases between. There are 14 residues in the CDR3. Germline CDR1 is MDHEN and CDR2 is SYDVKM. DNA of the CDR3: TGTGCCAGCAGCTTTGAGTGGGGAGGCGATGGCTACACCTTC. Translating gives CASSFEWGGDGYTF.

This clonotype was picked up a small number of times. Here the CDR3 reads CASSVSGEVGEKLFF. CDR3 coding DNA: TGTGCCAGCAGTGTCTCGGGGGAGGTCGGTGAAAAACTGTTTTTT. The chain is built from TRBV12-3 or TRBV12-4 and TRBJ1-4, with a possible D match to TRBD1 (5 bases). V shed 5 bases and J shed 7 bases, with 17 bases lying between them. CDR3 length equals 15 residues.

V is TRBV3-1 and J is TRBJ2-2, with TRBD2 matching 11 bases. The CDR3 spans 19 residues. V trimming: 2 bases; J trimming: 0 bases; junction bases outside the gene matches: 8. Per germline, CDR1 LGHDT and CDR2 YNNKEL (reference sequence). CDR3 region: CASSQPRLAGPTNTGELFF. Here the CDR3 DNA reads TGTGCCAGCAGCCAACCACGACTAGCGGGACCAACGAACACCGGGGAGCTGTTTTTT.

This clonotype was recorded a few times. The chain carries TRBV4-3 and TRBJ2-2, with D tentatively TRBD2 (5 bases). This CDR3 region has 15 residues. Trimming shortened V by 7 bases and J by 4 bases, and 16 bases separated the two germline ends. CDR1 and CDR2 from the germline V gene are LGHNA and YSLEER. CDR3 protein: CASTPGLLFTGELFF. The CDR3 bases are TGCGCCAGCACCCCAGGACTGTTATTCACCGGGGAGCTGTTTTTT.

As DNA, the CDR3 is TGTGCCAGCAGTCTCGCCGTAGCGGGAGAACTCCAAGAGACCCAGTACTTC. This sequence encodes CASSLAVAGELQETQYF. The chain carries TRBV28 and TRBJ2-5, with 9 bases matching TRBD2. The ends lost 5 bases at V and 1 base at J; junction bases unmatched: 11. Germline V gene sequence: CDR1 MDHEN, CDR2 SYDVKM. The CDR3 sequence is 17 residues long.

This clonotype was observed many times. The chain carries TRBV7-2 and TRBJ2-5; 10 nucleotides agree with TRBD1. Germline V gives CDR1 SGHTA, CDR2 FQGNSA. V shed 4 bases, J shed 4 bases, and the junction held 6 bases outside the gene matches. The CDR3 totals 15 residues. CDR3 nucleotides: TGTGCCAGCAGCTGGGGACAGGGGAACGTAGAGACCCAGTACTTC. This sequence encodes CASSWGQGNVETQYF. The full variable domain, completed using reference TRBV7-2 and TRBJ2-5, is GAGVSQSPSNKVTEKGKDVELRCDPISGHTALYWYRQSLGQGLEFLIYFQGNSAPDKSGLPSDRFSAERTGGSVSTLTIQRTQQEDSAVYLCASSWGQGNVETQYFGPGTRLLVL.

This clonotype showed up just a few times. The CDR3 loop reads CASSQGWEIGAEAFF. Written as DNA, the CDR3 is TGCGCCAGCAGCCAGGGGTGGGAGATAGGGGCTGAAGCTTTCTTT. This rearrangement joins TRBV4-3 to TRBJ1-1; D possibly corresponds to TRBD1 (5 bases). V lost 3 bases and J 6 bases, leaving 17 bases between the germline ends. Looked up from germline, CDR1 is LGHNA and CDR2 is YSLEER. CDR3 length: 15 amino acids.

This clonotype came up a few times. The chain has TRBV19 and TRBJ1-1; 7 bases align to TRBD1. With 3 bases clipped from V and 0 bases from J, the junction kept 4 bases outside the gene matches. Looked up from germline, CDR1 is LNHDA and CDR2 is SQIVND (reference sequence). This CDR3 comprises 15 residues. CDR3 amino acids: CASSIYGTVNTEAFF. Written as DNA, the CDR3 is TGTGCCAGTAGTATTTATGGGACAGTGAACACTGAAGCTTTCTTT. The variable domain in full, with the rest retrieved from reference TRBV19 and TRBJ1-1, is DGGITQSPKYLFRKEGQNVTLSCEQNLNHDAMYWYRQDPGQGLRLIYYSQIVNDFQKGDIAEGYSVSREKKESFPLTVTSAQKNPTAFYLCASSIYGTVNTEAFFGQGTRLTVV.

This clonotype was recorded at least ten times. The chain has TRBV28 and TRBJ2-4; 10 bases line up with TRBD1. The germline CDR1 and CDR2 sequences are MDHEN and SYDVKM. This CDR3 contains 16 residues. V trimming: 1 base; J trimming: 8 bases; junction bases outside the gene matches: 8. This CDR3 reads CASSLSSTGGGHIQYF. CDR3 bases: TGTGCCAGCAGTTTATCGTCGACAGGGGGCGGACACATTCAGTACTTC.

The genes are TRBV29-1 and TRBJ2-6; tentatively, D is TRBD1 (6 bases). In germline, CDR1 is SQVTM, CDR2 ANQGSEA. This CDR3 spans 13 amino acids. The V gene lost 6 bases and the J gene lost 2 bases, with 8 bases spanning the gap. CDR3 bases: TGCAGCGTACAGGGAGCTGGGGCCAACGTCCTGACTTTC. Its protein is CSVQGAGANVLTF.

V gene TRBV28 combines with J gene TRBJ2-7, with D hard to call. V was trimmed by 7 bases and J by 6 bases, leaving 13 bases between them. Germline CDR1 and CDR2: MDHEN and SYDVKM. The CDR3 totals 12 residues. The CDR3 bases are TGTGCCAGCAACCCAGCTCTGGGCGAGCAGTACTTC. Translation: CASNPALGEQYF.

V usage is TRBV12-3 or TRBV12-4 and J usage is TRBJ1-2; D gene uncertain. This CDR3 is 14 amino acids long. V shed 3 bases and J shed 4 bases, with 12 bases lying between them. CDR3 DNA: TGTGCCAGCAGTTTTGGTGCGGAGGGCTATGGCTACACCTTC. Translation gives CASSFGAEGYGYTF.

Only a few counts were recorded for this clonotype. The rearrangement joins TRBV20-1 to TRBJ2-4, with 7 bases lining up with TRBD1. Trimming took 6 bases from V and 8 from J; bases not matched to a gene: 13. Germline V gene lookup returns CDR1 DFQATT and CDR2 SNEGSKA (reference sequence). The length of the CDR3 is 14 residues. The CDR3 nucleotides read TGCAGTGCGCATGTACAGGGGATTAGGGACATTCAGTACTTC. It is translated as CSAHVQGIRDIQYF.

In its sample, this clonotype was seen a few times. This chain connects TRBV12-3 or TRBV12-4 to TRBJ1-3, with D uncertain. V was clipped by 6 bases and J by 3 bases, with 15 bases between them. The CDR3 extends over 15 amino acids. The CDR3 here is CASRPRPGGGNTIYF. The CDR3, as DNA: TGTGCCAGCAGGCCCCGGCCGGGCGGTGGAAACACCATATATTTT.

This clonotype was seen a handful of times. This chain joins TRBV20-1 and TRBJ1-1; D is undetermined. The CDR3 sequence is 11 residues long. The germline V gene encodes CDR1 DFQATT and CDR2 SNEGSKA (reference sequence). The CDR3, as DNA: TGCAGCGGTAGGTTGAACACTGAAGCTTTCTTT. Translation: CSGRLNTEAFF.

As for this clonotype: One end of the junction varies from germline; a read error may be responsible. This chain joins TRBV6-4 and TRBJ2-3, with 9 bases aligning to TRBD2. Germline V gives CDR1 MRHNA, CDR2 SNTAGT. The CDR3 contains 15 residues. CDR3 bases: TGTGCCAGCGGTGACTCAGCGGGGGGCACAGATGCGCAGTATTTT. Its translation: CASGDSAGGTDAQYF.

This clonotype was seen a handful of times. The chain uses TRBV4-3 and TRBJ1-6; 7 bases map to TRBD1. The germline gives CDR1 LGHNA, CDR2 YSLEER. V trimming: 5 bases; J trimming: 6 bases; junction bases outside the gene matches: 13. This CDR3 spans 17 amino acids. The CDR3 spells CASSSHSDRALNSPLHF. Here the CDR3 DNA reads TGCGCCAGCAGCTCACACTCCGACAGGGCCCTTAATTCACCCCTCCACTTT.

The gene calls are TRBV28 and TRBJ2-7; 14 bases match TRBD2. The CDR3 is 15 amino acids. After removal of 11 bases from V and 5 bases from J, the junction contained 11 bases not matched to a gene. Germline CDR1 MDHEN, CDR2 SYDVKM. CDR3: CARRLAGGSIDEQYF. The CDR3 nucleotides are TGTGCCCGTAGACTAGCGGGAGGGTCTATAGACGAGCAGTACTTC.

The count of this clonotype is one. This chain uses TRBV7-3 with TRBJ2-1; D possibly corresponds to TRBD2 (6 bases). Trimming removed 4 bases from V and 15 bases from J, with 19 bases in between. Germline V gene lookup returns CDR1 SGHTA and CDR2 FQGTGA. The length of the CDR3 is 13 residues. The CDR3 bases are TGTGCCAGCAGCTCAGATAATGGGGGGATCAGGTTCTTC. This sequence encodes CASSSDNGGIRFF.

This clonotype has more than one count but fewer than ten. This chain links TRBV5-1 with TRBJ1-2; D perhaps matches TRBD1 (5 bases). V was clipped by 3 bases and J by 8 bases, with 14 bases between them. The germline CDR1 and CDR2 sequences are SGHRS and YFSETQ. The CDR3 covers 13 residues. CDR3 DNA: TGCGCCAGCAGCTCCGGGACCGGAAGGGGCTACACCTTC. The encoded protein is CASSSGTGRGYTF.

A word on this clonotype: A read error may produce the germline difference seen at one junction end. This chain connects TRBV29-1 to TRBJ2-1, with D possibly TRBD2 on 6 matching bases. Germline V gene sequence: CDR1 SQVTM, CDR2 ANQGSEA. This CDR3 has 14 amino acids. The CDR3 region has the DNA TGCAGCGTAAAGGACGGCGGGTTTTTGGGTCGGGAGTACTTC. This encodes CSVKDGGFLGREYF.

In its sample, this clonotype was seen a few times. The chain employs TRBV7-2 and TRBJ2-5, with TRBD2 matching 13 bases. J was trimmed by 4 bases and V by 5 bases; bases with no gene match: 7. Germline V gene lookup returns CDR1 SGHTA and CDR2 FQGNSA. CDR3 length: 16 amino acids. CDR3 nucleotide sequence: TGTGCCAGCAGCCCGACTAGCGGGGGGTTAAGAGAGACCCAGTACTTC. Translating it yields CASSPTSGGLRETQYF.

The CDR3, as DNA: TGTGCCAGCAGGGAGATGGGACAGAGCACAGATACGCAGTATTTT. It yields the protein CASREMGQSTDTQYF. The J gene is TRBJ2-3, the V gene TRBV28, with 7 bases matching TRBD1. The CDR3 has 15 residues. V lost 6 bases and J lost 0; bases outside the gene matches: 6. Germline CDR1 and CDR2: MDHEN and SYDVKM.

This clonotype was detected only a few times. J is TRBJ2-3 and V is TRBV29-1, with D uncertain. The CDR3 has 12 amino acids. The V gene's germline CDR1 is SQVTM and CDR2 ANQGSEA. The germline V and J ends were trimmed by 7 bases and 4 bases, with 12 bases remaining between them. CDR3 sequence reads: CSGLVIPDTQYF. DNA of the CDR3: TGCAGCGGTCTAGTTATCCCAGATACGCAGTATTTT.